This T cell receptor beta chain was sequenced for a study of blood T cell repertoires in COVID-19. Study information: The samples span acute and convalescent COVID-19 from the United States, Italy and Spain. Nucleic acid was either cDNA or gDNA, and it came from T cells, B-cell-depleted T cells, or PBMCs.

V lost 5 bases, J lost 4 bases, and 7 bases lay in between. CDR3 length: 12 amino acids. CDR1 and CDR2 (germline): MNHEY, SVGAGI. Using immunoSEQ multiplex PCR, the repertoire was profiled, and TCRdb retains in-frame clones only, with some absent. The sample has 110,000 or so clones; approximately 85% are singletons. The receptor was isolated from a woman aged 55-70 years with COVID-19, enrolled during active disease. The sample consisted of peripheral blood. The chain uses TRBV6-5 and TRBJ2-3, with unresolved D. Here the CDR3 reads CASSTASDTQYF. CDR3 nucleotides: TGTGCCAGCAGTACAGCCTCAGATACGCAGTATTTT.